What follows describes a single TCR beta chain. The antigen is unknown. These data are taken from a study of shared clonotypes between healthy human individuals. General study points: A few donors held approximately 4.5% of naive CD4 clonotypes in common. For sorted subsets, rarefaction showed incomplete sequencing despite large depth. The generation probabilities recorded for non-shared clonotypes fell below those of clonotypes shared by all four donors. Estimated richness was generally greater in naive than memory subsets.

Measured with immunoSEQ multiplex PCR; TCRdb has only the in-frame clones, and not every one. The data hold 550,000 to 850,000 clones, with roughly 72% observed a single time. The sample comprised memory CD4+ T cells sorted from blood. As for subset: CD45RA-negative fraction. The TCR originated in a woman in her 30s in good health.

CDR3 coding DNA: TGCGCCAGCAGCCCGGCGGGGACAGGGGACAATGAGCAGTTCTTC. Its translation is CASSPAGTGDNEQFF. V is TRBV5-1 and J is TRBJ2-1; 10 bases align to TRBD1. Germline assignment: CDR1 SGHRS and CDR2 YFSETQ. CDR3 length: 15 residues. J gave up 5 bases and V 4 bases, and 6 bases lay outside the gene matches. Using reference TRBV5-1 and TRBJ2-1 for the parts outside the CDR3, the full variable domain is KAGVTQTPRYLIKTRGQQVTLSCSPISGHRSVSWYQQTPGQGLQFLFEYFSETQRNKGNFPGRFSGRQFSNSRSEMNVSTLELGDSALYLCASSPAGTGDNEQFFGPGTRLTVL.